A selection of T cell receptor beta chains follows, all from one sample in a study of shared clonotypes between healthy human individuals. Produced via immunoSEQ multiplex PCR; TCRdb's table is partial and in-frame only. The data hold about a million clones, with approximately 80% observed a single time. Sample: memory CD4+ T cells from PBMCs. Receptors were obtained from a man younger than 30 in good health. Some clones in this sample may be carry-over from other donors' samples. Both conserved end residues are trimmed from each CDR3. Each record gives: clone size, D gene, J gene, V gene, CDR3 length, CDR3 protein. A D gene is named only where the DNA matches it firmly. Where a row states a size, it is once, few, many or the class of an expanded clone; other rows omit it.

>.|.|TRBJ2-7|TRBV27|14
ASSRKLGLSSYEQY
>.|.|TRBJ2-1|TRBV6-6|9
ASSYTSEQF
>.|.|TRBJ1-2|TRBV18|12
ASSTRDKLYGYT
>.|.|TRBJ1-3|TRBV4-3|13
ASSQGVRVAATIY
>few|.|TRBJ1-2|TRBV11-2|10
ASSFGPQRYT
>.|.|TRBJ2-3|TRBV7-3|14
ASSDPGNRGTDTQY
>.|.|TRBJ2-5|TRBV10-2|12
ASSPDGTQETQY
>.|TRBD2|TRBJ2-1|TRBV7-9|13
ASSPASGRANEQF
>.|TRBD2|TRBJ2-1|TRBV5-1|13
ASSLVPGGYNEQF
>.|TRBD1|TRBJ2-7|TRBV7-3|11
ASSMTGGNEQY
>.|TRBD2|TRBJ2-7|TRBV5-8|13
ASSLKGSGRYEQY
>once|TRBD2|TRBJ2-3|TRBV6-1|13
ASSPLLAGADTQY
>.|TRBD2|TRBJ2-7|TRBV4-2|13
ASSQGVGGSYEQY
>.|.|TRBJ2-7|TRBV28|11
ASSLLGYYEQY
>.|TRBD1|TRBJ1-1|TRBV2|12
ASGQVGQGVKAF
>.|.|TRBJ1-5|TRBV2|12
ASRIYRDNQPQH
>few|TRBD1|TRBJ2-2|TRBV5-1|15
ASSLGAGQGFSGELF
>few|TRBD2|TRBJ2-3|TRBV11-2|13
ASSPRTSGFLSQY
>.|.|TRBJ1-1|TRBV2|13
ASSEYRAGATEAF
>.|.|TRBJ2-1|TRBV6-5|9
ASSKGYEQF
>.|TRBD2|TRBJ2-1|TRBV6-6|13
ASSPSGVSYNEQF
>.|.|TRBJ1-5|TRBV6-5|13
ASSYTRQVNQPQH
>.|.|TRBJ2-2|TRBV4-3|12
ASSHYRNTGELF
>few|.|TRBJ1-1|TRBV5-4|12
ASSPATRNTEAF
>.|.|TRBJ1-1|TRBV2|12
ASRKGGANTEAF
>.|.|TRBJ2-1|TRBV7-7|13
ASSVDLSSYNEQF
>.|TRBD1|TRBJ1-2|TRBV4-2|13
ASSQAGGTNYGYT
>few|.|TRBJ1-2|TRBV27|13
ASSLSPLWGYGYT
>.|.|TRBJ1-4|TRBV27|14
ASSFVGGATNEKLF
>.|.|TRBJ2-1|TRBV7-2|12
ASSLVAEYNEQF
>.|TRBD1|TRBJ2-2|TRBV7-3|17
ASRPGSHRDRGPAGELF
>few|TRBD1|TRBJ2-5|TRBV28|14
ASSLSPGQGRETQY
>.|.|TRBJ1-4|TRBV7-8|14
ASSFGRGGTNEKLF
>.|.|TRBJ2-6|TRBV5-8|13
ASSLGLAGANVLT
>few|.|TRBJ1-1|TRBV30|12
AWTPVRLNTEAF
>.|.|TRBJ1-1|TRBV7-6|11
ASSRGMNTEAF
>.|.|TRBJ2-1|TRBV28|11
ASSPPAEDEQF
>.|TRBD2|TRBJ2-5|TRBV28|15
ASSTRGTSSGVETQY
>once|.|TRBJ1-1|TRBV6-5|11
ASSRSMNTEAF
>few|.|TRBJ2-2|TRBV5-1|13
ASSLDEGSGGELF
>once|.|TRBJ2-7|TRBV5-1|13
ASSPPGDGSYEQY
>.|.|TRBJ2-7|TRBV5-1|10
ASSLTGTEQY
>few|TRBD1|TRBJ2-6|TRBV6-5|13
ASRVRGSGANVLT
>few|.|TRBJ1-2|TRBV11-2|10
ASSSNNYGYT
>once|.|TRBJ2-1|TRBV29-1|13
SVDHPQSSYNEQF
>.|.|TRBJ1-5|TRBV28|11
ASNKQGSQPQH
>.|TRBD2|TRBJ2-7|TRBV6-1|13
ASSETSGRASEQY
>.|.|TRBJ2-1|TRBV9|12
ASSIGTIYNEQF
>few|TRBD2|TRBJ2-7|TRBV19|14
ASSMTLVGGIREQY
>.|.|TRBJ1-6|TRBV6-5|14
ASSYSIKAGNSPLH
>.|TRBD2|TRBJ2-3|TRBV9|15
ASSAGRTSGSADTQY
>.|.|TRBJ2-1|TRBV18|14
ASSPQGGRIFNEQF
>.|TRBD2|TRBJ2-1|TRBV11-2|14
ASSLDGPSGRARQF
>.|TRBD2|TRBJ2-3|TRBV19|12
ATQLADRTDTQY